Below are 16 T cell receptor beta chains sequenced from a single sample in a study of OX40 agonist ivuxolimab in advanced cancers. Assay used: immunoSEQ multiplex PCR; TCRdb lists only in-frame clones, some missing. The table shows tens of thousands of clones, with about 89% occurring only once. Source: CD4+ or CD8+ T cells sorted from blood, taken in a trial of the OX40 agonist ivuxolimab. The receptor set was obtained from an adult with an advanced solid tumor such as melanoma, head and neck, liver or kidney cancer.

The chain uses TRBV10-2 and TRBJ2-4; D may be TRBD1 (6 bases). This CDR3 region has 15 residues. Germline V gene lookup returns CDR1 WSHSY and CDR2 SAAADI. The germline V and J ends were trimmed by 5 bases and 3 bases, with 14 bases remaining between them. The CDR3 DNA follows: TGCGCCAGCAGTCGTATACAGGGCCGCAAAAACATTCAGTACTTC. Amino acids: CASSRIQGRKNIQYF.

The gene calls are TRBV28 and TRBJ2-7, with 9 bases identical to TRBD2. The CDR3 runs 16 residues. The V segment lost 4 bases and the J segment 6 bases; nucleotides outside the gene matches: 13. Germline CDR1 and CDR2: MDHEN and SYDVKM. The CDR3 reads CASSSYGTSWRGEQYF. CDR3 nucleotides: TGTGCCAGCAGTTCTTATGGGACTAGCTGGCGAGGCGAGCAGTACTTC.

This clone has only one observation. The V and J genes are TRBV19 and TRBJ1-2; 7 nucleotides match TRBD1. Unmatched junction bases numbered 14, after V lost 8 bases and J lost 5 bases. The CDR3 is 15 residues long. Germline-derived CDR1 and CDR2 are LNHDA and SQIVND (reference sequence). The DNA of the CDR3 is TGTGCCAGTGTGTTCAGACAGGGAACCTCATATGGCTACACCTTC. Protein: CASVFRQGTSYGYTF.

This chain joins TRBV5-1 and TRBJ2-1; D gene ambiguous. The CDR3 totals 15 residues. V lost 0 bases to trimming and J lost 5 bases, with 12 bases between them. Germline CDR1 is SGHRS and CDR2 is YFSETQ. The CDR3 is CASSLDTYTDNEQFF. The CDR3 nucleotides read TGCGCCAGCAGCTTGGACACTTATACCGACAATGAGCAGTTCTTC.

J is TRBJ1-5 and V is TRBV11-2; D uncertain. The CDR3 totals 15 residues. The V and J ends lost 1 base and 3 bases respectively, with 10 bases between them. Germline assignment: CDR1 SGHAT and CDR2 FQNNGV. CDR3 coding DNA: TGTGCCAGCAGCTTAGGACTCCGGGACAATCAGCCCCAGCATTTT. Amino acids: CASSLGLRDNQPQHF.

This chain uses TRBV28 with TRBJ2-3; D tentatively fits TRBD1 or TRBD2 (6 bases each). The V gene lost 5 bases and the J gene lost 3 bases, with 9 bases spanning the gap. The CDR3 consists of 13 residues. Germline lookup yields CDR1 MDHEN and CDR2 SYDVKM. CDR3 in DNA: TGTGCCAGCAGTCGAGGGGGGACAGATACGCAGTATTTT. Its protein product is CASSRGGTDTQYF.

The chain links TRBV28 to TRBJ2-3; 7 nucleotides line up with TRBD2. Germline values: CDR1 MDHEN, CDR2 SYDVKM. The CDR3 sequence is 12 residues long. Trimming at V came to 5 bases and at J to 14 bases, leaving 10 bases not matched to a gene. Here the CDR3 reads CASSRPGGSGYF. CDR3 coding DNA: TGTGCCAGCAGTCGCCCCGGGGGGTCGGGGTATTTT.

CDR3 DNA sequence: TGCGCCAGCAGCACCCTAGCGGAAGAGACCCAGTACTTC. Translating gives CASSTLAEETQYF. The genes are TRBV5-1 and TRBJ2-5; 7 nucleotides line up with TRBD2. This CDR3 has 13 amino acids. CDR1 is SGHRS and CDR2 is YFSETQ in the germline V gene. Unmatched junction bases numbered 3, after V lost 4 bases and J lost 3 bases.

This clone was recorded once. This rearrangement joins TRBV9 to TRBJ2-1; tentative D call: TRBD2 (6 bases). CDR3 length: 14 residues. Trimming stripped 0 bases from V and 2 bases from J, with 6 bases between. Germline assignment: CDR1 SGDLS and CDR2 YYNGEE. Here the CDR3 DNA reads TGTGCCAGCAGCGTAGGCGGGACCTACAATGAGCAGTTCTTC. As protein: CASSVGGTYNEQFF.

In DNA, the CDR3 is TGTGCCAGCAGTCCTGGGACAGGGACGGGCTATGGCTACACCTTC. As protein: CASSPGTGTGYGYTF. This rearrangement joins TRBV28 to TRBJ1-2; TRBD1 matches at 9 bases. There are 15 residues in the CDR3. Unmatched junction bases numbered 8, after V lost 5 bases and J lost 4 bases. Germline CDR1 is MDHEN and CDR2 is SYDVKM.

The chain combines TRBV6-1 with TRBJ2-1, with 11 bases identical to TRBD1. The V gene's germline CDR1 is MNHNS and CDR2 SASEGT. CDR3 length: 14 residues. After removal of 4 bases from V and 8 bases from J, the junction contained 4 bases not matched to a gene. CDR3: CASSVWTGGYEQFF. DNA for the CDR3: TGTGCCAGCAGTGTCTGGACAGGGGGCTATGAGCAGTTCTTC.

For the CDR3, the DNA is TGCGCCAGCAGCTTTACAGGAGACACCGGGGAGCTGTTTTTT. Translating gives CASSFTGDTGELFF. The V and J genes are TRBV5-1 and TRBJ2-2; D is possibly TRBD1 (5 bases). Germline V gene data show CDR1 as SGHRS and CDR2 as YFSETQ. Trimming cost V 2 bases and J 3 bases, with 8 bases left between them. CDR3 size: 14 residues.

The CDR3 loop is CASSFGWGNEKLFF. The CDR3 nucleotides are TGTGCCAGCAGCTTCGGATGGGGAAATGAAAAACTGTTTTTT. The chain combines TRBV7-2 with TRBJ1-4, with D hard to call. V was shortened by 3 bases and J by 5 bases, with 10 bases between the two germline ends. Germline V CDR1 and CDR2: SGHTA, FQGNSA. This CDR3 is 14 amino acids long. The full variable domain, its missing parts supplied by reference TRBV7-2 and TRBJ1-4, is GAGVSQSPSNKVTEKGKDVELRCDPISGHTALYWYRQSLGQGLEFLIYFQGNSAPDKSGLPSDRFSAERTGGSVSTLTIQRTQQEDSAVYLCASSFGWGNEKLFFGSGTQLSVL.

The rearrangement links TRBV30 to TRBJ2-1; 8 nucleotides align to TRBD2. Looked up from germline, CDR1 is GTSNPN and CDR2 is SVGIG (reference sequence). The CDR3 length is 14 residues. J gave up 6 bases and V 2 bases, and 6 bases lay outside the gene matches. The CDR3 loop reads CAWSCGGFGNEQFF. CDR3 DNA: TGTGCCTGGAGTTGCGGGGGGTTTGGCAATGAGCAGTTCTTC.

V gene TRBV7-2 combines with J gene TRBJ1-1, with 8 bases matching TRBD1. Germline CDR1 reads SGHTA; CDR2 reads FQGNSA. J gave up 4 bases and V 2 bases, and 6 bases lay outside the gene matches. There are 15 residues in the CDR3. The CDR3 reads CASSLQGARSTEAFF. CDR3 nucleotide sequence: TGTGCCAGCAGCTTACAGGGGGCGCGGAGCACTGAAGCTTTCTTT.

This CDR3 reads CAWRTGPNTEAFF. CDR3 coding DNA: TGTGCCTGGCGGACAGGGCCGAACACTGAAGCTTTCTTT. The genes are TRBV30 and TRBJ1-1; 8 nucleotides agree with TRBD1. The CDR3 sequence is 13 residues long. With 5 bases clipped from V and 1 base from J, the junction kept 3 bases outside the gene matches. Germline CDR1 is GTSNPN and CDR2 is SVGIG (reference sequence).